This T cell receptor beta chain derives from a study of blood T cell repertoires in COVID-19. Sequencing was performed with immunoSEQ multiplex PCR; in TCRdb, only in-frame clones are kept and a portion is missing. The sample consists of a few hundred thousand clones, 89% of them appearing once. The V end lost 6 bases, the J end lost 8 bases, and 16 bases lay between the germline ends. The germline CDR1 and CDR2 sequences are LNHDA and SQIVND (reference sequence). The CDR3 runs 14 residues. J is TRBJ1-4 and V is TRBV19; D unresolved. The TCR sequence derives from a woman aged 40 to 50 who had recovered from COVID-19. Material for sequencing was peripheral blood. CDR3 nucleotides: TGTGCCAGTAGCGCAGGCCCGATTTCGGAAAAACTGTTTTTT. Its protein product is CASSAGPISEKLFF.